The 30 T cell receptor beta chains in this list originate from one sample, sequenced in a study of Ad26.COV2.S vaccination and SARS-CoV-2 variants. Treatment denoted: roughly 18 received Ad26.COV2.S at low or high dose, single or two shots; a few received placebo; per-sample allocation not given. All samples were drawn on day 63, counting from the first vaccine or placebo injection. Data came from immunoSEQ multiplex PCR; TCRdb stores just in-frame clones and leaves some out. The sample holds over 450,000 clones; 89% are singletons and the top ten take more than 1.5%. Sequenced here: peripheral blood, sampled in a trial of Ad26.COV2.S vaccine versus placebo. Source of these receptors: a person between 18 and 65 years old who received the Ad26.COV2.S COVID-19 vaccine or a placebo.

The chain is built from TRBV7-2 and TRBJ2-2, with 12 bases identical to TRBD2. Germline V gives CDR1 SGHTA, CDR2 FQGNSA. The CDR3 covers 16 residues. V lost 0 bases, J lost 4 bases, and 0 bases stayed unmatched. As DNA, the CDR3 is TGTGCCAGCAGCTTAGCGGGACTAGCGGGCACCGGGGAGCTGTTTTTT. It yields the protein CASSLAGLAGTGELFF.

The chain links TRBV19 to TRBJ1-1; 9 nucleotides line up with TRBD1. The CDR3 has 14 amino acids. J lost 3 bases, V lost 5 bases, and 4 bases had no gene match. The germline V gene has CDR1 LNHDA and CDR2 SQIVND (reference sequence). CDR3 amino acids: CASSPWTGDTEAFF. CDR3 nucleotides: TGTGCCAGTAGTCCTTGGACAGGGGACACTGAAGCTTTCTTT.

The chain has TRBV28 and TRBJ2-7, with 8 nucleotides matching TRBD1. Germline V gene sequence: CDR1 MDHEN, CDR2 SYDVKM. The junction had 7 bases not matched to a gene; V was cut back by 4 bases and J by 5 bases. The CDR3 runs to 14 residues. CDR3 loop: CASSSGTGIHEQYF. Here the CDR3 DNA reads TGTGCCAGCAGTTCGGGGACAGGAATCCACGAGCAGTACTTC.

This clone was observed a single time. The V and J genes are TRBV7-9 and TRBJ2-1, with 10 bases matching TRBD2. This CDR3 contains 11 residues. Germline CDR1 SEHNR, CDR2 FQNEAQ (reference sequence). CDR3 coding DNA: TGTGCTTCTAGCGGGAGTTCTGAGCAGTTCTTC. Translating gives CASSGSSEQFF.

The chain recombines TRBV7-8 with TRBJ2-7, with 9 positions matching TRBD1. CDR1 SGHVS and CDR2 FQNEAQ come from the germline V gene. V lost 5 bases to trimming and J lost 6 bases; unmatched junction nucleotides: 8. This CDR3 comprises 14 residues. CDR3 in DNA: TGTGCCAGCAGCCCCAAGGGACAGGGCCCCGAGCAGTACTTC. Translated: CASSPKGQGPEQYF.

The chain couples TRBV5-1 to TRBJ1-1, with a possible D match to TRBD1 (6 bases). This CDR3 spans 13 amino acids. Germline V gene data show CDR1 as SGHRS and CDR2 as YFSETQ. Trimming removed 3 bases at V and 6 bases at J, with 12 bases between. CDR3 in DNA: TGCGCCAGCAGCTCCCGGGACACCCCTGAAGCTTTCTTT. It yields the protein CASSSRDTPEAFF.

The rearrangement uses TRBV7-9 and TRBJ1-2; tentative D call: TRBD1 (6 bases). Germline V gives CDR1 SEHNR, CDR2 FQNEAQ (reference sequence). Trimming pared 5 bases from V and 1 base from J, leaving 14 bases between. CDR3 length: 15 amino acids. Here the CDR3 DNA reads TGTGCCAGCAGCGCCGACAGGAAATTTAACTATGGCTACACCTTC. It specifies CASSADRKFNYGYTF.

The gene calls are TRBV7-9 and TRBJ2-3; no clear D. V lost 7 bases and J lost 0, with 17 bases in between. The CDR3 is 16 amino acids. In germline, CDR1 is SEHNR, CDR2 FQNEAQ (reference sequence). The CDR3 reads CASKPTGGVSTDTQYF. The CDR3 DNA is TGTGCCAGCAAACCGACGGGCGGCGTCAGCACAGATACGCAGTATTTT.

The rearrangement uses TRBV28 and TRBJ1-3, with TRBD1 identical over 9 bases. Trimming cost V 0 bases and J 0 bases; bases outside gene matches: 3. CDR1 and CDR2 (germline): MDHEN, SYDVKM. The CDR3 sequence is 17 residues long. This chain's CDR3 is CASSLWGTGSSGNTIYF. The CDR3 DNA is TGTGCCAGCAGTTTATGGGGGACAGGGAGCTCTGGAAACACCATATATTTT.

This rearrangement joins TRBV10-3 to TRBJ1-5; the match to TRBD1 covers 7 bases. The CDR3 consists of 14 residues. The germline V gene has CDR1 ENHRY and CDR2 SYGVKD. Trimming at V came to 4 bases and at J to 3 bases, leaving 3 bases not matched to a gene. This CDR3 is CAISGGTVNQPQHF. Written as DNA, the CDR3 is TGTGCCATCAGTGGCGGGACAGTCAATCAGCCCCAGCATTTT.

The chain employs TRBV9 and TRBJ2-1, with D tentatively TRBD1 (5 bases). The CDR3 is 17 residues long. V was clipped by 3 bases and J by 0 bases, with 16 bases between them. The germline CDR1 and CDR2 sequences are SGDLS and YYNGEE. The CDR3, as DNA: TGTGCCAGCAGCGGGGGCCTCCCGGCAAACTCCTACAATGAGCAGTTCTTC. Its translation: CASSGGLPANSYNEQFF.

The chain carries TRBV6-1 and TRBJ1-2; 8 bases are a match to TRBD1. Germline trimming cut 1 base from V and 5 bases from J; bases unmatched to any gene: 9. The CDR3 has 16 amino acids. Germline values: CDR1 MNHNS, CDR2 SASEGT. CDR3 in amino acids: CASSEGTGGFGYGYTF. The CDR3, as DNA: TGTGCCAGCAGTGAAGGAACAGGGGGGTTTGGTTATGGCTACACCTTC.

This clone showed up just once. V gene TRBV27 combines with J gene TRBJ1-5; tentatively, D is TRBD1 (5 bases). V was pared by 3 bases and J by 3 bases, with 15 bases between. The CDR3 has 16 residues. Per the germline V gene, CDR1 is MNHEY and CDR2 is SMNVEV (reference sequence). Here the CDR3 reads CASSLNPRGYNQPQHF. For the CDR3, the DNA is TGTGCCAGCAGTTTGAACCCACGGGGGTACAATCAGCCCCAGCATTTT.

This chain uses TRBV27 with TRBJ1-5, with no clear D. This CDR3 comprises 15 residues. Trimming took 6 bases from V and 0 from J, leaving 12 bases between them. Germline V lookup: CDR1 MNHEY, CDR2 SMNVEV (reference sequence). The CDR3 region is CASRRNDISNQPQHF. CDR3 DNA: TGTGCCAGCAGACGAAACGACATTAGCAATCAGCCCCAGCATTTT.

The chain recombines TRBV7-9 with TRBJ2-7, with D hard to call. Germline CDR1 reads SEHNR; CDR2 reads FQNEAQ (reference sequence). V lost 3 bases and J lost 1, with 7 bases in between. CDR3 length: 13 residues. CDR3 DNA: TGTGCCAGCAGCTTTCCGGCGTCCTACGAGCAGTACTTC. This codes for CASSFPASYEQYF. Complete variable domain (other parts from reference TRBV7-9 and TRBJ2-7): DTGVSQNPRHKITKRGQNVTFRCDPISEHNRLYWYRQTLGQGPEFLTYFQNEAQLEKSRLLSDRFSAERPKGSFSTLEIQRTEQGDSAMYLCASSFPASYEQYFGPGTRLTVT.

This clone was counted once. V is TRBV18 and J is TRBJ1-1; D uncertain. The CDR3 is 13 residues long. Germline CDR1 KGHSH, CDR2 LQKENI. V shed 7 bases and J shed 1 base, with 10 bases lying between them. The CDR3 loop reads CASLTSENTEAFF. DNA of the CDR3: TGTGCCAGCTTGACATCGGAGAACACTGAAGCTTTCTTT.

The chain joins TRBV6-5 to TRBJ1-4, with unresolved D. Trimming left V 6 bases short and J 7 bases short, with 15 bases between. This CDR3 contains 14 residues. Germline V gene data show CDR1 as MNHEY and CDR2 as SVGAGI. The CDR3 DNA sequence: TGTGCCAGCAGCCGTGGCGGACGGGGTGAAAAACTGTTTTTT. Amino acid sequence: CASSRGGRGEKLFF.

J is TRBJ1-1 and V is TRBV4-3, with D possibly being TRBD1 (5 bases). The length of the CDR3 is 13 residues. CDR1 and CDR2 from the germline V gene are LGHNA and YSLEER. V was cut by 3 bases and J by 7 bases, with 12 bases left in between. The CDR3 coding sequence is TGCGCCAGCAGCCACGGGGGGGGTTATGAAGCTTTCTTT. Amino acids: CASSHGGGYEAFF.

The chain is built from TRBV12-3 or TRBV12-4 and TRBJ1-4; a possible D gene is TRBD1 (5 bases). The CDR3 runs to 13 residues. V was trimmed by 8 bases and J by 8 bases, leaving 15 bases between them. The chain's CDR3 is CASWDGAVEKLFF. CDR3 DNA sequence: TGTGCCAGCTGGGACGGTGCTGTCGAAAAACTGTTTTTT.

The chain recombines TRBV2 with TRBJ1-6, with D tentatively TRBD1 (5 bases). The CDR3 contains 14 residues. Germline CDR1 SNHLY, CDR2 FYNNEI. Trimming stripped 8 bases from V and 9 bases from J, with 17 bases between. The CDR3 sequence is CASRLERGGSPLHF. CDR3 in DNA: TGTGCCAGCCGACTGGAAAGGGGCGGTTCACCCCTCCACTTT.

This clone was seen only once. The rearrangement links TRBV18 to TRBJ1-5; no clear D gene. The germline V and J ends were trimmed by 3 bases and 1 base, with 13 bases remaining between them. The CDR3 is 16 amino acids. The germline V gene encodes CDR1 KGHSH and CDR2 LQKENI. The CDR3 sequence: CASSPGSPVSNQPQHF. CDR3 sequence (DNA): TGTGCCAGCTCACCGGGATCCCCCGTCAGCAATCAGCCCCAGCATTTT.

The chain uses TRBV7-6 and TRBJ2-3, with D tentatively TRBD1 or TRBD2 (5 bases each). Germline CDR1 SGHVS, CDR2 FNYEAQ. The CDR3 totals 16 residues. V gave up 5 bases and J gave up 4 bases, with 19 bases separating them. CDR3 loop: CASSEPRGTGADTQYF. In DNA, the CDR3 is TGTGCCAGCAGCGAGCCGAGGGGTACAGGCGCAGATACGCAGTATTTT. The full variable domain, in which reference TRBV7-6 and TRBJ2-3 provide the parts outside the CDR3, is GAGVSQSPRYKVTKRGQDVALRCDPISGHVSLYWYRQALGQGPEFLTYFNYEAQQDKSGLPNDRFSAERPEGSISTLTIQRTEQRDSAMYRCASSEPRGTGADTQYFGPGTRLTVL.

This chain links TRBV27 with TRBJ2-1, with TRBD2 identical over 8 bases. CDR3 size: 15 residues. Germline values: CDR1 MNHEY, CDR2 SMNVEV (reference sequence). After removal of 7 bases from V and 4 bases from J, the junction contained 9 bases not matched to a gene. CDR3 loop: CASTRGGLGYNEQFF. The CDR3 region has the DNA TGTGCCAGCACCCGGGGGGGACTGGGATACAATGAGCAGTTCTTC.

The CDR3 sequence: CASSSSGQRSGNTIYF. CDR3 bases: TGCGCCAGCAGCTCGTCGGGACAGCGCTCTGGAAACACCATATATTTT. The chain employs TRBV5-1 and TRBJ1-3, with 7 nucleotides matching TRBD1. Looked up from germline, CDR1 is SGHRS and CDR2 is YFSETQ. The ends lost 3 bases at V and 0 bases at J; junction bases unmatched: 6. The CDR3 has 16 amino acids.

CDR3 DNA sequence: TGTGCCATCAGTGATGGACCTAGCGGGGGGGCCATGGGAGATACGCAGTATTTT. Its protein is CAISDGPSGGAMGDTQYF. The V call is TRBV10-3, the J call TRBJ2-3; TRBD2 matches 12 bases. V shed 3 bases and J 5 bases; nucleotides not matched to a gene: 12. The CDR3 is 18 residues long. Germline V gives CDR1 ENHRY, CDR2 SYGVKD.

This clone was detected once. The chain joins TRBV7-2 to TRBJ2-2, with D maybe TRBD2 (6 bases). Per germline, CDR1 SGHTA and CDR2 FQGNSA. Trimming took 4 bases from V and 6 from J, leaving 15 bases between them. The CDR3 covers 15 residues. The CDR3: CASSYPSSGSGELFF. CDR3 in DNA: TGTGCCAGCAGCTACCCATCGAGCGGGTCCGGGGAGCTGTTTTTT. Full variable domain (missing parts from reference TRBV7-2 and TRBJ2-2): GAGVSQSPSNKVTEKGKDVELRCDPISGHTALYWYRQSLGQGLEFLIYFQGNSAPDKSGLPSDRFSAERTGGSVSTLTIQRTQQEDSAVYLCASSYPSSGSGELFFGEGSRLTVL.

A single count supports this clone. V gene TRBV5-1 combines with J gene TRBJ2-4; 7 bases are a match to TRBD1. CDR3 size: 20 residues. In germline, CDR1 is SGHRS, CDR2 YFSETQ. After removal of 4 bases from V and 0 bases from J, the junction contained 19 bases not matched to a gene. CDR3 protein: CASSQYSETGLREAKNIQYF. CDR3 DNA sequence: TGCGCCAGCAGCCAGTATTCTGAGACAGGGTTACGGGAAGCCAAAAACATTCAGTACTTC.

The rearrangement joins TRBV6-2 or TRBV6-3 to TRBJ2-6; D gene ambiguous. Trimming stripped 5 bases from V and 2 bases from J, with 4 bases between. CDR1 and CDR2 from the germline V gene are MNHEY and SVGEGT. The CDR3 runs to 13 residues. The CDR3 sequence: CASSQTGANVLTF. CDR3 sequence (DNA): TGTGCCAGCAGTCAAACTGGGGCCAACGTCCTGACTTTC.

V gene TRBV19 combines with J gene TRBJ1-2, with 9 bases matching TRBD1. This CDR3 is 14 amino acids long. The germline V gene encodes CDR1 LNHDA and CDR2 SQIVND (reference sequence). J lost 8 bases, V lost 3 bases, and 7 bases had no gene match. The CDR3 coding sequence is TGTGCCAGTAGTATTCCCCGACAGGGGGACGGCTACACCTTC. Translating it yields CASSIPRQGDGYTF.

The chain couples TRBV30 to TRBJ2-2; tentatively, D is TRBD1 or TRBD2 (6 bases each). Germline CDR1 and CDR2: GTSNPN and SVGIG (reference sequence). This CDR3 has 18 amino acids. V lost 2 bases, J lost 6 bases, and 25 bases lay in between. The CDR3 is CAWSLRGIWGEYSGELFF. As DNA, the CDR3 is TGTGCCTGGAGTCTAAGGGGGATCTGGGGGGAATATTCCGGGGAGCTGTTTTTT.